A selection of T cell receptor beta chains follows, all from one sample in a study of shared clonotypes between healthy human individuals. TCRdb keeps only in-frame clones here, not all; method: immunoSEQ multiplex PCR. The sample carries 450,000 to 700,000 clones, roughly 95% recorded once. Sequenced input: naive CD8+ T cells sorted from blood. All receptors derive from a woman in her thirties in good health. Both conserved end residues are part of each CDR3. A D gene is named only where the DNA matches it firmly. Expanded clones get a size class; other rows say once, few or many, or leave the size out.

cdr3_nt	cdr3_aa	d_call	clone_size	cdr3_length	v_call	j_call
TGTGCCACCAGCAGAGAGGGGACAGTGGGGCAGCCCCAGCATTTT	CATSREGTVGQPQHF	TRBD1	-	15	TRBV15	TRBJ1-5
TGCGCCAGCAGTACAGGGGTGACTGAAGCTTTCTTT	CASSTGVTEAFF	TRBD1	-	12	TRBV10-2	TRBJ1-1
TGTGCCACCAGCAGAGGGGATACTAGAAGTTTTGAAGAGACCCAGTACTTC	CATSRGDTRSFEETQYF	-	-	17	TRBV15	TRBJ2-5
TGTGCCAGCAGCCTTACTGTTTCCTACAATGAGCAGTTCTTC	CASSLTVSYNEQFF	-	-	14	TRBV27	TRBJ2-1
TGTGCCAGCAGTCCCACCAGGGGAATTGACTACACCTTC	CASSPTRGIDYTF	-	-	13	TRBV27	TRBJ1-2
TGCGCCAGCAGTGAGTGGGGGGATGCCTATGGCTACACCTTC	CASSEWGDAYGYTF	-	-	14	TRBV10-2	TRBJ1-2
TGCAGCGCGAAAACAGTGAACTCCTACGAGCAGTACTTC	CSAKTVNSYEQYF	-	-	13	TRBV29-1	TRBJ2-7
TGTGCCAGCAGCTTAGATTCTTGGGACCAGTACTTC	CASSLDSWDQYF	-	-	12	TRBV7-2	TRBJ2-5
TGTGCCAGCAGCCAACTGACCGCCGCGGTCTACGAGCAGTACTTC	CASSQLTAAVYEQYF	-	-	15	TRBV4-2	TRBJ2-7
TGCAGCGTTGTGGACGGGGGCTCCTACAATGAGCAGTTCTTC	CSVVDGGSYNEQFF	-	-	14	TRBV29-1	TRBJ2-1
TGTGCCAGCAGCTCATACCATGGGGCTAGCGGGGCCAATGAGCAGTTCTTC	CASSSYHGASGANEQFF	TRBD2	once	17	TRBV11-3	TRBJ2-1
TGTGCCAGCAGCTTAGATTTGGCGGGATGGTCCGGGGAGCTGTTTTTT	CASSLDLAGWSGELFF	-	-	16	TRBV11-3	TRBJ2-2
TGTGCCACCAGCAGAGATTTGGGGGGGAACACTGAAGCTTTCTTT	CATSRDLGGNTEAFF	-	-	15	TRBV15	TRBJ1-1
TGTGCCAGCAGCTTAGACTGGCCCACTAACTATGGCTACACCTTC	CASSLDWPTNYGYTF	-	-	15	TRBV7-9	TRBJ1-2
TGTGCCAGCAGTGCTGAGTCAGGGTTTAATCAGCCCCAGCATTTT	CASSAESGFNQPQHF	-	-	15	TRBV5-5	TRBJ1-5
TGTGCCAGCAGTTACTCCCCGGGAGGCCTCAGTGAGCAGTTCTTC	CASSYSPGGLSEQFF	TRBD2	once	15	TRBV6-5	TRBJ2-1
TGTGCCAGCAACCCGGGAGGGCCCTCCCTCGAGCAGTACTTC	CASNPGGPSLEQYF	TRBD2	-	14	TRBV5-6	TRBJ2-7
TGTGCCAGCAGTTTGGGACAGGGCAGTGGTGAGACCCAGTACTTC	CASSLGQGSGETQYF	TRBD1	-	15	TRBV28	TRBJ2-5
TGTGCCAGCAGCTTAGGGTGGACAGTCACAGATACGCAGTATTTT	CASSLGWTVTDTQYF	-	once	15	TRBV7-3	TRBJ2-3
TGTGCCAGCAGCCTTATGGGACTAGGGGCCCCGTGGGATACGCAGTATTTT	CASSLMGLGAPWDTQYF	TRBD2	-	17	TRBV13	TRBJ2-3
TGTGCCAGCAGCTCTACTTGGGGGACTCCGACGGGCGAGCAGTACTTC	CASSSTWGTPTGEQYF	-	-	16	TRBV5-4	TRBJ2-7
TGCGCCAGCAGCTCCCCCCTCCTGACTAGCGAGAACACCGGGGAGCTGTTTTTT	CASSSPLLTSENTGELFF	TRBD2	-	18	TRBV4-1	TRBJ2-2
TGTGCCAGCAGCTTAGCGTACGACAATGAGCAGTTCTTC	CASSLAYDNEQFF	-	-	13	TRBV7-9	TRBJ2-1
TGTGCCAGCTCAGGGATGAACACTGAAGCTTTCTTT	CASSGMNTEAFF	-	-	12	TRBV18	TRBJ1-1
TGTGCCAGCAGTTCTGGGCTAGCGGGTTACAATGAGCAGTTCTTC	CASSSGLAGYNEQFF	TRBD2	-	15	TRBV27	TRBJ2-1
TGTGCCAGCAGTAGCAGGGAGGACACTGAAGCTTTCTTT	CASSSREDTEAFF	-	-	13	TRBV27	TRBJ1-1
TGTGCCAGCAGTTCGCTTAGGGGGGATCTCTCCTACGAGCAGTACTTC	CASSSLRGDLSYEQYF	-	-	16	TRBV27	TRBJ2-7
TGTGCCAGCAGCGCGACAGTAACCGCTAACTATGGCTACACCTTC	CASSATVTANYGYTF	-	-	15	TRBV7-6	TRBJ1-2
TGTGCCAGCAGTTTCTCTAGCGGGGGAGAGCAGTACTTC	CASSFSSGGEQYF	TRBD2	-	13	TRBV27	TRBJ2-7
TGTGCCAGCAGCTTAGTAGGGGCGGGCTCAAACTACAATGAGCAGTTCTTC	CASSLVGAGSNYNEQFF	-	-	17	TRBV7-2	TRBJ2-1
TGTGCCAGCAGCTTCATACCGACTAGCGGGAACTCAGATACGCAGTATTTT	CASSFIPTSGNSDTQYF	TRBD2	-	17	TRBV11-2	TRBJ2-3
TGCAGCGTTGGAGGGGCGGCTGAAGCTTTCTTT	CSVGGAAEAFF	-	-	11	TRBV29-1	TRBJ1-1
TGTGCCAGCAGTCCAGGACCCTCCGATGAGCAGTTCTTC	CASSPGPSDEQFF	-	-	13	TRBV27	TRBJ2-1
TGTGCCACCAGCAGTTTGGACAAACTGGAAGCTTTCTTT	CATSSLDKLEAFF	-	few	13	TRBV15	TRBJ1-1
TGTGCCAGCAGCTTACCCGGGAGTGAGCAGTTCTTC	CASSLPGSEQFF	-	-	12	TRBV7-9	TRBJ2-1
TGTGCCAGCAGCTCGCAAAGACGGAGCGCTAACTATGGCTACACCTTC	CASSSQRRSANYGYTF	-	-	16	TRBV7-8	TRBJ1-2
TGTGCCAGCAGTTCACCATTATTTGGGGGTTACGAGCAGTACTTC	CASSSPLFGGYEQYF	-	-	15	TRBV28	TRBJ2-7
TGTGCCAGCATAGGACTAAGCACAGATACGCAGTATTTT	CASIGLSTDTQYF	-	-	13	TRBV7-8	TRBJ2-3
TGTGCCAGCAGTGAAGGACAGGGAGAGGTTCAGCCCCAGCATTTT	CASSEGQGEVQPQHF	TRBD1	-	15	TRBV25-1	TRBJ1-5
TGTGCCAGCCGAGGGAACACTGAAGCTTTCTTT	CASRGNTEAFF	-	-	11	TRBV6-4	TRBJ1-1
TGTGCCAGCAGCCAAGATGGGGGGAACTATGGCTACACCTTC	CASSQDGGNYGYTF	-	-	14	TRBV4-2	TRBJ1-2
TGTGCCAGCAGCAACACGGGGGGGGCTAACTATGGCTACACCTTC	CASSNTGGANYGYTF	-	-	15	TRBV27	TRBJ1-2
TGTGCCAGTAAAACGGGAATGAACACCGGGGAGCTGTTTTTT	CASKTGMNTGELFF	-	-	14	TRBV19	TRBJ2-2
TGCGCCAGCAGCTTGGGAGTTTGGAGGGGGCGGGGCACAGATACGCAGTATTTT	CASSLGVWRGRGTDTQYF	-	-	18	TRBV5-1	TRBJ2-3
TGTGCCAGCAGCGCTCCTACAGGGCGCCAAGAGACCCAGTACTTC	CASSAPTGRQETQYF	-	-	15	TRBV28	TRBJ2-5
TGTGCCAGCAGCGAGACTACAGCCGCCGGGGAGCTGTTTTTT	CASSETTAAGELFF	-	-	14	TRBV9	TRBJ2-2
TGTGCCAGCAGCACCATCAACAGGATGCCATCTGGAAACACCATATATTTT	CASSTINRMPSGNTIYF	-	few	17	TRBV7-9	TRBJ1-3